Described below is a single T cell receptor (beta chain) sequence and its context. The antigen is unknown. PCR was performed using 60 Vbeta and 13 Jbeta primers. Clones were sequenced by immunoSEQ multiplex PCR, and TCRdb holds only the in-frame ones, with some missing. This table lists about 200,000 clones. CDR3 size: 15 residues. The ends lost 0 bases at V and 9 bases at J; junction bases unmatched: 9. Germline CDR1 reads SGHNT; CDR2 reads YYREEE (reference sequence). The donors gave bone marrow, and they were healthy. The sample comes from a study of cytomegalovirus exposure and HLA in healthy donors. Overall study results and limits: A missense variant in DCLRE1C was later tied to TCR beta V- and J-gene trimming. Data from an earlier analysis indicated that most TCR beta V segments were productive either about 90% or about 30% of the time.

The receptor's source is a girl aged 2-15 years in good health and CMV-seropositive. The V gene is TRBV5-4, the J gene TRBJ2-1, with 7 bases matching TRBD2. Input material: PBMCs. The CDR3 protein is CASSLEGGKWTEQFF. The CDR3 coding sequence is TGTGCCAGCAGCTTGGAGGGAGGGAAGTGGACTGAGCAGTTCTTC. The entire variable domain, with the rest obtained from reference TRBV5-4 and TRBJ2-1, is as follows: ETGVTQSPTHLIKTRGQQVTLRCSSQSGHNTVSWYQQALGQGPQFIFQYYREEENGRGNFPPRFSGLQFPNYSSELNVNALELDDSALYLCASSLEGGKWTEQFFGPGTRLTVL.